Listed below are T cell receptor beta chains from one sample, sequenced in a study of blood T cell repertoires in COVID-19. This table comes from immunoSEQ multiplex PCR, and its TCRdb copy is limited to in-frame clones, with some not included. Of about 240,000 clones in the sample, 83% were seen once. Sequencing was performed on PBMCs or T cells enriched from blood (not recorded which). The receptors stem from a middle-aged woman who had been exposed to COVID-19. The CDR3 runs from the conserved cysteine through the conserved F or W. D genes are given only for firm matches.

d_call cdr3_length j_call v_call cdr3_aa cdr3_nt
- 17 TRBJ1-5 TRBV19 CASSMVVSGTGNQPQHF TGTGCCAGTAGTATGGTGGTAAGTGGTACAGGGAATCAGCCCCAGCATTTT
- 15 TRBJ2-7 TRBV11-3 CASSLGATGSYEQYF TGTGCCAGCAGCTTAGGGGCCACAGGGTCCTACGAGCAGTACTTC
TRBD1 17 TRBJ1-3 TRBV7-2 CASSPTRQGSYGNTIYF TGTGCCAGCAGCCCAACAAGACAGGGTTCTTACGGAAACACCATATATTTT
- 11 TRBJ1-2 TRBV20-1 CSAPLNYGYTF TGCAGTGCCCCCCTTAACTATGGCTACACCTTC
- 13 TRBJ2-7 TRBV5-1 CASSFGGGDEQYF TGCGCCAGCAGCTTCGGGGGTGGCGACGAGCAGTACTTC
- 13 TRBJ1-1 TRBV4-3 CASSQNPASRAFF TGCGCCAGCAGCCAAAACCCTGCCTCCCGGGCTTTCTTT
- 13 TRBJ2-7 TRBV7-8 CASSLEQRIEQYF TGTGCCAGCAGCTTAGAACAGCGGATCGAGCAGTACTTC
TRBD1 14 TRBJ2-1 TRBV4-1 CASGQVGGRDEQFF TGCGCCAGCGGCCAAGTAGGGGGCAGGGATGAGCAGTTCTTC
TRBD1 13 TRBJ1-1 TRBV18 CASSPQDRVLAFF TGTGCCAGCTCACCTCAGGACAGGGTCTTAGCGTTCTTT
- 14 TRBJ1-1 TRBV27 CASSLSYGNTEAFF TGTGCCAGCAGTTTATCCTACGGGAACACTGAAGCTTTCTTT
TRBD1 13 TRBJ1-2 TRBV7-3 CASSPDRDNGYTF TGTGCCAGCAGCCCGGACAGGGACAACGGCTACACCTTC
- 15 TRBJ1-3 TRBV10-1 CASRPGYHSGNTIYF TGCGCCAGCAGACCAGGGTATCATTCTGGAAACACCATATATTTT
TRBD2 17 TRBJ2-1 TRBV7-8 CASSFRTSGGAYNEQFF TGTGCCAGCAGCTTTCGGACTAGCGGGGGGGCGTACAATGAGCAGTTCTTC
- 14 TRBJ1-1 TRBV19 CASSITGVDTEAFF TGTGCCAGTAGTATTACGGGGGTGGACACTGAAGCTTTCTTT
- 14 TRBJ2-2 TRBV4-2 CASSAGSNTGELFF TGTGCCAGCAGCGCGGGCTCGAACACCGGGGAGCTGTTTTTT
- 13 TRBJ1-1 TRBV30 CACRGQMNTEAFF TGTGCCTGTCGTGGACAGATGAACACTGAAGCTTTCTTT
- 13 TRBJ1-2 TRBV30 CAWTYTQGNGYTF TGTGCCTGGACCTACACACAGGGAAATGGCTACACCTTC
TRBD1 14 TRBJ1-1 TRBV20-1 CSASSGQLNTEAFF TGCAGTGCTAGTTCGGGACAGCTGAACACTGAAGCTTTCTTT
- 15 TRBJ2-2 TRBV19 CASTRLRGGTGELFF TGTGCCAGTACCCGACTCAGAGGGGGCACCGGGGAGCTGTTTTTT
- 14 TRBJ1-1 TRBV7-9 CASSPARRNTEAFF TGTGCCAGCAGCCCCGCGCGGAGGAACACTGAAGCTTTCTTT